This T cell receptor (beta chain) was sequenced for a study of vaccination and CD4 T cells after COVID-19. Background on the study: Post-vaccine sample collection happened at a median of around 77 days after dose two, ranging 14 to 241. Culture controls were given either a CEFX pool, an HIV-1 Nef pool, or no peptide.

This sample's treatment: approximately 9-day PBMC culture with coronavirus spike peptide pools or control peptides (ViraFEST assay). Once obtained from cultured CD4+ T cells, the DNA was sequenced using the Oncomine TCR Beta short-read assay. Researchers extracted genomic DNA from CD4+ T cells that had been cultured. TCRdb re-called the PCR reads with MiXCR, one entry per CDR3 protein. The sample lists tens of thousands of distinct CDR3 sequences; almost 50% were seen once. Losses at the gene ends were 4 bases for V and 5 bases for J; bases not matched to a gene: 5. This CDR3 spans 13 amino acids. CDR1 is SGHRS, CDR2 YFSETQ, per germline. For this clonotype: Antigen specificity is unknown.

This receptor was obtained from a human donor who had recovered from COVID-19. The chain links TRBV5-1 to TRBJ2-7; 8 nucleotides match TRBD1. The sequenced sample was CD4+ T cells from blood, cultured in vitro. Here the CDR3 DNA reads TGCGCCAGCAGCACCCAGGGGGCGGACGAGCAGTACTTC. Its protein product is CASSTQGADEQYF.